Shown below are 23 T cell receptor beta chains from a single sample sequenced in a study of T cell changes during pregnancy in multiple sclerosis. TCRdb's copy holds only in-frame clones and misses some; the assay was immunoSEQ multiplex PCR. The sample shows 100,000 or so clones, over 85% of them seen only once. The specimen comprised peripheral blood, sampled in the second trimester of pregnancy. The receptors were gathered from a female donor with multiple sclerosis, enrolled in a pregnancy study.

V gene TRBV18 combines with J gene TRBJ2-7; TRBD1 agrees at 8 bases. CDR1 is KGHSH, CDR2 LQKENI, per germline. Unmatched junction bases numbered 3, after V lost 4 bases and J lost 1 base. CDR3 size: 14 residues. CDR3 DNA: TGTGCCAGCTCACACCGGGACAGGTCCTACGAGCAGTACTTC. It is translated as CASSHRDRSYEQYF.

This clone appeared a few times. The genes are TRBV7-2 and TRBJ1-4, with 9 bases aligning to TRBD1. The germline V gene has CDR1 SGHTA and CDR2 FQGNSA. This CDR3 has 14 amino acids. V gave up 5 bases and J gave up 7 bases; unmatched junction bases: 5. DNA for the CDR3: TGTGCCAGCAGCCCCGGACAGGGGAGTGAAAAACTGTTTTTT. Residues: CASSPGQGSEKLFF.

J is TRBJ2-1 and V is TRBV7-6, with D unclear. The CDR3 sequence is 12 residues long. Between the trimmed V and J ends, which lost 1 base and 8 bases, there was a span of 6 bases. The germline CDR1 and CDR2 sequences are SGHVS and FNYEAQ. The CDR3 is CASSLGSDEQFF. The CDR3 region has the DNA TGTGCCAGCAGCTTAGGGTCGGATGAGCAGTTCTTC.

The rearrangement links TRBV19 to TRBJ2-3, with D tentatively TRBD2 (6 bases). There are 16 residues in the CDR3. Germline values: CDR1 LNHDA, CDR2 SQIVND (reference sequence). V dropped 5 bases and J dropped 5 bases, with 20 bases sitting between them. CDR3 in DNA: TGTGCCAGTAGTGGACCGGCTAGCGAGCGAGGAGATACGCAGTATTTT. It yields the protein CASSGPASERGDTQYF.

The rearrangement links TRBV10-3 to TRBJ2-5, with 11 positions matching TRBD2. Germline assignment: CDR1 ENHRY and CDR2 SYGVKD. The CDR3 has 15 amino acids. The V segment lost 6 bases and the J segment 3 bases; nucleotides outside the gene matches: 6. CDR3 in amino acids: CAISPTSGGEETQYF. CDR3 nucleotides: TGTGCCATCAGCCCTACTAGCGGGGGTGAAGAGACCCAGTACTTC.

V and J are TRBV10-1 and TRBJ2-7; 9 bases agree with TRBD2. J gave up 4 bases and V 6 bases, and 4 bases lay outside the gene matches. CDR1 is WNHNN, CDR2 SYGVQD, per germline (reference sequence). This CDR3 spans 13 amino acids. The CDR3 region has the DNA TGCGCCAGCAGCCCTAGCGGGATATACGAGCAGTACTTC. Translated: CASSPSGIYEQYF.

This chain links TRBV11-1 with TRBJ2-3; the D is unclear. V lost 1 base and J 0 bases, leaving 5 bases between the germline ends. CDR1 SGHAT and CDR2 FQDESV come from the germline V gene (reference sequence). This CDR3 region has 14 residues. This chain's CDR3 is CASSLGVSTDTQYF. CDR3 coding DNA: TGTGCCAGCAGCTTAGGCGTAAGCACAGATACGCAGTATTTT.

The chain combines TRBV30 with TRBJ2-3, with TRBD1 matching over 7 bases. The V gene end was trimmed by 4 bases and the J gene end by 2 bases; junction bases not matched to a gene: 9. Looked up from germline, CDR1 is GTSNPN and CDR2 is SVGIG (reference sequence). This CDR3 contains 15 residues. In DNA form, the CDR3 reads TGTGCCTGGACCCAGGGACAGATAGACACAGATACGCAGTATTTT. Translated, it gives CAWTQGQIDTDTQYF.

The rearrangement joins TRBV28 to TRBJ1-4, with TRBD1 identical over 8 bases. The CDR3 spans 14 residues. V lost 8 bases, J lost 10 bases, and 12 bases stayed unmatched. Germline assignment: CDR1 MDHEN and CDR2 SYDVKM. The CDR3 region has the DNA TGTGCCAGCCAAGGACAGGGAGGGGTTGGAAAACTGTTTTTT. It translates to CASQGQGGVGKLFF. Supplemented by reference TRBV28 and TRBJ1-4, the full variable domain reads DVKVTQSSRYLVKRTGEKVFLECVQDMDHENMFWYRQDPGLGLRLIYFSYDVKMKEKGDIPEGYSVSREKKERFSLILESASTNQTSMYLCASQGQGGVGKLFFGSGTQLSVL.

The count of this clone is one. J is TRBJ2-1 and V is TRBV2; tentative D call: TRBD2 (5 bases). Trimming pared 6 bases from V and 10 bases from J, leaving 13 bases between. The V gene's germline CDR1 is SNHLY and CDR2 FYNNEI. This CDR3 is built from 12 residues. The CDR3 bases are TGTGCCAGCAGCTCCTCTAGCCGAGAGCAGTTCTTC. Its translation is CASSSSSREQFF.

The CDR3 reads CASSLAGRGYTDTQYF. CDR3 bases: TGCGCCAGCAGCTTGGCCGGGCGGGGGTACACAGATACGCAGTATTTT. This chain connects TRBV5-1 to TRBJ2-3, with 7 bases lining up with TRBD2. The germline gives CDR1 SGHRS, CDR2 YFSETQ. The CDR3 spans 16 residues. Trimming at V came to 0 bases and at J to 2 bases, leaving 6 bases not matched to a gene.

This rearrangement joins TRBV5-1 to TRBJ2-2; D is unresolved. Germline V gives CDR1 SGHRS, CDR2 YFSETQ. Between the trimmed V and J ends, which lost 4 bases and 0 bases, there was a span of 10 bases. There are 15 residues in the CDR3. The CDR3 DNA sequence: TGCGCCAGCAGCCCGAGGAATTCGAACACCGGGGAGCTGTTTTTT. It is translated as CASSPRNSNTGELFF.

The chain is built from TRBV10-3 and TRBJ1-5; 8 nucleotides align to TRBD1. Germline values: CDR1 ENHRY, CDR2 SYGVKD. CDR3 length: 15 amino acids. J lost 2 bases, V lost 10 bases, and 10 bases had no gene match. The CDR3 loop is CATTEDRAGNQPQHF. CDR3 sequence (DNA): TGTGCCACTACCGAGGACAGGGCAGGCAATCAGCCCCAGCATTTT.

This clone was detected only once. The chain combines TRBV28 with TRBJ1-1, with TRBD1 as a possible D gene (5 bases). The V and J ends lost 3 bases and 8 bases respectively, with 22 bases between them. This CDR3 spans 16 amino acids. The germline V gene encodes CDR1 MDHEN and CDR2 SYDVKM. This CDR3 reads CASSFIRASQMYEAFF. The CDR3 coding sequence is TGTGCCAGCAGTTTTATCAGGGCCAGCCAAATGTACGAAGCTTTCTTT.

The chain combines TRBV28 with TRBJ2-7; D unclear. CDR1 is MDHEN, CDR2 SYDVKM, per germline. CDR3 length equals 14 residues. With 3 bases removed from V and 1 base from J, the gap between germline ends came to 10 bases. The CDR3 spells CASSLIQVSYEQYF. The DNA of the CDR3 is TGTGCCAGCAGTTTGATTCAGGTTTCCTACGAGCAGTACTTC.

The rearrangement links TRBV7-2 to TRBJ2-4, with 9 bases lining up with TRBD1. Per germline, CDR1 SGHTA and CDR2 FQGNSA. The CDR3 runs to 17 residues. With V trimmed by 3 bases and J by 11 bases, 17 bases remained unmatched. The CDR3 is CASSLGTGLARGSLQYF. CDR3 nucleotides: TGTGCCAGCAGCTTGGGGACAGGGCTCGCCCGGGGAAGCCTTCAGTACTTC.

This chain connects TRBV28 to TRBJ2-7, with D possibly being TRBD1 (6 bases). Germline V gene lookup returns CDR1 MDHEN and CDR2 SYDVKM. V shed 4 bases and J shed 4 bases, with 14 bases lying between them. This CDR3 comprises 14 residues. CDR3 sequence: CASSSSIGQYEQYF. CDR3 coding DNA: TGTGCCAGCAGTTCCTCCATAGGACAGTACGAGCAGTACTTC. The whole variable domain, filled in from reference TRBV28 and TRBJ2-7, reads DVKVTQSSRYLVKRTGEKVFLECVQDMDHENMFWYRQDPGLGLRLIYFSYDVKMKEKGDIPEGYSVSREKKERFSLILESASTNQTSMYLCASSSSIGQYEQYFGPGTRLTVT.

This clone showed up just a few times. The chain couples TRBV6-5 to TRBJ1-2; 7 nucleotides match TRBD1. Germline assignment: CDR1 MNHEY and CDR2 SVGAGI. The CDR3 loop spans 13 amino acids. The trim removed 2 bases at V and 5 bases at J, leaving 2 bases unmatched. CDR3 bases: TGTGCCAGCAGTTACGTACAGGGGTATGGCTACACCTTC. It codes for CASSYVQGYGYTF.

CDR3 residues: CASSWGGGASYNEQFF. The DNA for the CDR3 is TGTGCCAGCAGCTGGGGCGGGGGGGCCTCCTACAATGAGCAGTTCTTC. J is TRBJ2-1 and V is TRBV7-2; TRBD2 matches at 9 bases. The CDR3 loop spans 16 amino acids. V trimming: 4 bases; J trimming: 0 bases; junction bases outside the gene matches: 4. Germline-derived CDR1 and CDR2 are SGHTA and FQGNSA.

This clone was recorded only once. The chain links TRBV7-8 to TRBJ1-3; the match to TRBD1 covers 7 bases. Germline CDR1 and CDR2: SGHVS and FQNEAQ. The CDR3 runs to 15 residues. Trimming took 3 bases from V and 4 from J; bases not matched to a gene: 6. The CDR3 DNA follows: TGTGCCAGCAGCTTCGACAGGGTATGGGGAAACACCATATATTTT. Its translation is CASSFDRVWGNTIYF.

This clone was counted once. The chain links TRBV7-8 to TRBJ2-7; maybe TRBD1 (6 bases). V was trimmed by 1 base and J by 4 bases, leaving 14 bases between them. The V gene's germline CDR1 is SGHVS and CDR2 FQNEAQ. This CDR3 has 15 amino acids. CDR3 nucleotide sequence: TGTGCCAGCAGCTTAGACGCTGGACAGCCTTACGAGCAGTACTTC. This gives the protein CASSLDAGQPYEQYF.

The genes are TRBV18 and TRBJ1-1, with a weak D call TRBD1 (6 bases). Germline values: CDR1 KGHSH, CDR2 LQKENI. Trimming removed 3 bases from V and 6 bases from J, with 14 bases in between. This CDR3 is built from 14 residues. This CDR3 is CASSPPPRGAEAFF. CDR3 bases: TGTGCCAGCTCACCCCCCCCCAGGGGCGCTGAAGCTTTCTTT.

The CDR3 here is CASSYAGGAGYGYTF. The CDR3 DNA follows: TGTGCCAGCAGCTACGCTGGGGGCGCTGGCTATGGCTACACCTTC. The chain employs TRBV11-2 and TRBJ1-2, with a weak D call TRBD1 (6 bases). In germline, CDR1 is SGHAT, CDR2 FQNNGV. The germline V and J ends were trimmed by 4 bases and 4 bases, with 16 bases remaining between them. The CDR3 spans 15 residues.